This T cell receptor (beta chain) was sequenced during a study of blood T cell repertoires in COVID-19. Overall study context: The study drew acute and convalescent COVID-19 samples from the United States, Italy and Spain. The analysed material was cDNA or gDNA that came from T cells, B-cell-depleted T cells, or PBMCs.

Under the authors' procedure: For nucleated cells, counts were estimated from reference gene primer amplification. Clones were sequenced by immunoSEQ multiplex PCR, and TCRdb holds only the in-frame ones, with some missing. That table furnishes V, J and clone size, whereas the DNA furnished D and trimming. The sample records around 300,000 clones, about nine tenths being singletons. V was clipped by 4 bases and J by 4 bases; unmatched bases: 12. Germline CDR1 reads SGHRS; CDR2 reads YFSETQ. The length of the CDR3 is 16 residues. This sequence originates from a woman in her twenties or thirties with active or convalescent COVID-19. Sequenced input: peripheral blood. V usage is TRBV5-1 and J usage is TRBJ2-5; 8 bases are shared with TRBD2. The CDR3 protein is CASSTGARGALETQYF. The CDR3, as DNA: TGCGCCAGCAGCACGGGGGCGCGGGGGGCCTTAGAGACCCAGTACTTC.